This T cell receptor beta chain was sequenced during a study of post-analysis software for immune sequencing data. About the study: Included courses were relapsing-remitting and secondary progressive multiple sclerosis; progressive-relapsing multiple sclerosis was also included. Points from the study as a whole: A significant reduction in normalized Chao1 diversity was observed in multiple sclerosis patients versus controls. F measure clustering grouped samples strongly by preparation batch.

This clonotype was seen more than once but under ten times. The antigen is unknown. The library was made from cDNA and included unique molecular identifiers. MiXCR, applied by TCRdb to the PCR reads, yields one record per CDR3 protein. The profile covers 820,000 or so distinct CDR3 sequences, with approximately 57% appearing a single time and around 4.5% taken by the ten largest. The TCR was taken from a girl under 18 with multiple sclerosis. Sequencing used blood.

The CDR3 DNA reads TGTGCCAGCAGCTCACAGGGGAATGGCTACACCTTC. Its translation is CASSSQGNGYTF. The chain carries TRBV7-2 and TRBJ1-2, with 7 bases matching TRBD1. The V and J ends lost 4 bases and 6 bases, in that order; junction bases with no gene match: 2. CDR3 length: 12 amino acids. Germline-derived CDR1 and CDR2 are SGHTA and FQGNSA.